Below, 23 T cell receptor beta chains from the same sample are listed, as sequenced in a study of PD-L1 blockade in urothelial cancer. TCRdb's table, derived via immunoSEQ multiplex PCR, lists solely in-frame clones and lacks some. The table lists 55,000 to 85,000 clones, roughly 89% of them singletons. The time point is: pretreatment peripheral blood. The specimen was PBMCs, collected around atezolizumab (anti-PD-L1) treatment. These receptors were taken from a woman in her 70s with urothelial cancer.

The V and J genes are TRBV18 and TRBJ1-6, with 7 bases matching TRBD1. Trimming cost V 3 bases and J 6 bases; bases outside gene matches: 5. The germline V gene has CDR1 KGHSH and CDR2 LQKENI. The CDR3 totals 15 residues. The CDR3 sequence is CASSPRDRTNSPLHF. The CDR3 DNA reads as TGTGCCAGCTCACCCCGGGACAGAACTAATTCACCCCTCCACTTT.

This chain uses TRBV6-6 with TRBJ2-1; 11 nucleotides line up with TRBD2. V was clipped by 5 bases and J by 15 bases; unmatched bases: 9. Germline assignment: CDR1 MNHNY and CDR2 SVGAGI (reference sequence). This CDR3 comprises 13 residues. The CDR3 is CASSIVLAGAPFF. CDR3 nucleotide sequence: TGTGCCAGCAGTATTGTACTAGCGGGGGCCCCGTTCTTC.

The genes are TRBV9 and TRBJ2-1; 8 nucleotides line up with TRBD1. CDR3 length: 18 residues. V lost 3 bases to trimming and J lost 7 bases; unmatched junction nucleotides: 18. Germline V gene data show CDR1 as SGDLS and CDR2 as YYNGEE. CDR3 DNA sequence: TGTGCCAGCAGCGGAGGAGGGAGAGGCAGGGGGCCTCAAAATGAGCAGTTCTTC. It specifies CASSGGGRGRGPQNEQFF.

The genes are TRBV25-1 and TRBJ2-3; TRBD2 matches at 7 bases. The germline gives CDR1 MGHDK, CDR2 SYGVNS. V gave up 6 bases and J gave up 8 bases; unmatched junction bases: 14. The CDR3 totals 15 residues. The DNA of the CDR3 is TGTGCCAGCAGGGAGCTAGCGGCCCTGGGGGGTACGCAGTATTTT. This sequence encodes CASRELAALGGTQYF.

The CDR3: CASSYSGEGAYEQYF. The CDR3 nucleotides read TGTGCCAGCAGTTACTCCGGCGAGGGGGCCTACGAGCAGTACTTC. The rearrangement joins TRBV6-6 to TRBJ2-7, with D tentatively TRBD1 (6 bases). Germline CDR1 is MNHNY and CDR2 is SVGAGI (reference sequence). This CDR3 spans 15 amino acids. Trimming took 0 bases from V and 2 from J, leaving 11 bases between them.

This rearrangement joins TRBV6-6 to TRBJ1-1; D is ambiguous. This CDR3 region has 14 residues. The germline CDR1 and CDR2 sequences are MNHNY and SVGAGI (reference sequence). Between the trimmed V and J ends, which lost 5 bases and 4 bases, there was a span of 14 bases. DNA of the CDR3: TGTGCCAGCAGTCGTACCGGGAGTATCACTGAAGCTTTCTTT. Its translation is CASSRTGSITEAFF.

The V and J genes are TRBV27 and TRBJ1-4, with 8 bases that match TRBD1. Looked up from germline, CDR1 is MNHEY and CDR2 is SMNVEV (reference sequence). The CDR3 is 13 amino acids. Unmatched junction bases numbered 7, after V lost 8 bases and J lost 8 bases. The CDR3 DNA follows: TGTGCCAGCCCTCGGGGACAGGAAGAAAAACTGTTTTTT. Translated, it gives CASPRGQEEKLFF.

The rearrangement links TRBV6-1 to TRBJ2-7, with 10 bases lining up with TRBD1. Germline values: CDR1 MNHNS, CDR2 SASEGT. The V gene end was trimmed by 5 bases and the J gene end by 4 bases; junction bases not matched to a gene: 5. This CDR3 spans 14 amino acids. CDR3 sequence (DNA): TGTGCCAGCAGTTGGGACAGGGGAGGGTACGAGCAGTACTTC. It translates to CASSWDRGGYEQYF.

V gene TRBV9 combines with J gene TRBJ2-2; TRBD2 aligns across 11 bases. This CDR3 region has 20 residues. Germline assignment: CDR1 SGDLS and CDR2 YYNGEE. J lost 7 bases, V lost 4 bases, and 21 bases had no gene match. The CDR3 DNA follows: TGTGCCAGCAGCCAACGGACTAGCGGGCTCTCCGGGAGGTATATCGGGGAGCTGTTTTTT. It yields the protein CASSQRTSGLSGRYIGELFF.

This rearrangement joins TRBV5-4 to TRBJ2-1; 7 nucleotides align to TRBD1. V was clipped by 2 bases and J by 9 bases; unmatched bases: 5. Germline V gives CDR1 SGHNT, CDR2 YYREEE (reference sequence). The CDR3 has 13 residues. The CDR3 DNA reads as TGTGCCAGCAGCTTCGACAGGGCAGGTGAGCAGTTCTTC. Translating it yields CASSFDRAGEQFF.

This clone has just a few counts. The V call is TRBV2, the J call TRBJ2-1; 10 nucleotides align to TRBD2. Germline values: CDR1 SNHLY, CDR2 FYNNEI. The CDR3 has 15 amino acids. The ends lost 5 bases at V and 0 bases at J; junction bases unmatched: 1. The CDR3 is CASSSGGASYNEQFF. The CDR3 bases are TGTGCCAGCAGTAGCGGGGGGGCCTCCTACAATGAGCAGTTCTTC.

In this sample, this clone turned up once. V and J are TRBV28 and TRBJ2-3, with 7 nucleotides matching TRBD2. The CDR3 runs 15 residues. Germline V gives CDR1 MDHEN, CDR2 SYDVKM. Trimming removed 6 bases from V and 5 bases from J; junction bases left unmatched: 11. Here the CDR3 reads CASSAATSVGDTQYF. The CDR3 coding sequence is TGTGCCAGCAGCGCAGCAACTAGCGTTGGAGATACGCAGTATTTT.

V and J are TRBV7-4 and TRBJ1-5; D ambiguous. This CDR3 is built from 20 residues. V lost 4 bases, J lost 0 bases, and 25 bases lay in between. Germline lookup yields CDR1 SGHVT and CDR2 SQSDAQ. The CDR3 DNA reads as TGTGCCAGCAGCTCAGCCTACGCCTCCCCCCCTTCATATAGCAATCAGCCCCAGCATTTT. The encoded protein is CASSSAYASPPSYSNQPQHF.

The J gene is TRBJ1-1, the V gene TRBV7-9; D remains unclear. This CDR3 is 14 amino acids long. In germline, CDR1 is SEHNR, CDR2 FQNEAQ (reference sequence). Trimming took 3 bases from V and 7 from J, leaving 15 bases between them. The CDR3: CASSFAGVGDEAFF. The CDR3, as DNA: TGTGCCAGCAGCTTTGCGGGCGTCGGCGATGAAGCTTTCTTT.

The genes are TRBV10-3 and TRBJ2-1, with a possible D match to TRBD2 (5 bases). V was trimmed by 7 bases and J by 5 bases, leaving 18 bases between them. This CDR3 is built from 15 residues. Germline CDR1 ENHRY, CDR2 SYGVKD. CDR3 sequence: CAIKAEASNNNEQFF. The CDR3 nucleotides are TGTGCCATCAAGGCGGAGGCCTCAAATAACAATGAGCAGTTCTTC.

This sequence joins TRBV19 and TRBJ2-7, with a tentative D call TRBD2 (5 bases). V was clipped by 6 bases and J by 2 bases, with 20 bases between them. Germline CDR1 LNHDA, CDR2 SQIVND (reference sequence). The CDR3 sequence is 16 residues long. Here the CDR3 reads CASRTNGELGTYEQYF. The CDR3, as DNA: TGTGCCAGTAGGACTAATGGGGAATTGGGGACCTACGAGCAGTACTTC.

The chain couples TRBV4-1 to TRBJ1-2; D perhaps matches TRBD1 (5 bases). Trimming took off 2 bases at V and 5 bases at J, with 12 bases between the two ends. The CDR3 is 14 amino acids. Germline CDR1 and CDR2: MGHRA and YSYEKL. The CDR3: CASSQLQEKYGYTF. CDR3 sequence (DNA): TGCGCCAGCAGCCAACTACAGGAGAAATATGGCTACACCTTC.

The V and J genes are TRBV5-1 and TRBJ2-3, with 11 bases that match TRBD2. Germline V CDR1 and CDR2: SGHRS, YFSETQ. The CDR3 totals 16 residues. The V and J ends lost 4 bases and 1 base, in that order; junction bases with no gene match: 5. CDR3 sequence reads: CASSNVLAGGTDTQYF. The CDR3, as DNA: TGCGCCAGCAGCAACGTACTAGCGGGAGGCACAGATACGCAGTATTTT.

J is TRBJ2-1 and V is TRBV5-1; TRBD1 matches 9 bases. The J segment lost 7 bases and the V segment lost 2 bases, leaving 4 bases of the junction unmatched. This CDR3 spans 14 amino acids. Germline V gives CDR1 SGHRS, CDR2 YFSETQ. The CDR3 region has the DNA TGCGCCAGCAGCTTACAGGGGGCGTATAATGAGCAGTTCTTC. Encoded protein: CASSLQGAYNEQFF.

The chain employs TRBV7-2 and TRBJ2-7; tentatively, D is TRBD1 (6 bases). The CDR3 is 13 amino acids. The germline gives CDR1 SGHTA, CDR2 FQGNSA. The germline V and J ends were trimmed by 1 base and 3 bases, with 7 bases remaining between them. The CDR3: CASSLGGLYEQYF. Written as DNA, the CDR3 is TGTGCCAGCAGCTTAGGGGGGCTCTACGAGCAGTACTTC.

This chain connects TRBV28 to TRBJ2-5; D perhaps matches TRBD2 (6 bases). Trimming took off 3 bases at V and 2 bases at J, with 13 bases between the two ends. The CDR3 contains 15 residues. The germline V gene has CDR1 MDHEN and CDR2 SYDVKM. The CDR3: CASSFVGGGQETQYF. Here the CDR3 DNA reads TGTGCCAGCAGTTTTGTGGGAGGTGGGCAAGAGACCCAGTACTTC.

The CDR3 sequence: CASSLGQGTGELFF. CDR3 DNA sequence: TGTGCCAGCAGCTTAGGCCAGGGCACCGGGGAGCTGTTTTTT. This chain links TRBV13 with TRBJ2-2, with D maybe TRBD1 (5 bases). Germline V lookup: CDR1 PRHDT, CDR2 FYEKMQ (reference sequence). The CDR3 has 14 amino acids. The V end lost 0 bases, the J end lost 4 bases, and 6 bases lay between the germline ends.

The chain combines TRBV5-1 with TRBJ1-2; a weak D match, TRBD1 (5 bases). V was pared by 4 bases and J by 5 bases, with 21 bases between. The CDR3 length is 16 residues. Germline lookup yields CDR1 SGHRS and CDR2 YFSETQ. CDR3 in amino acids: CASSPEWTKTPYGYTF. The CDR3 DNA sequence: TGCGCCAGCAGCCCCGAATGGACAAAAACTCCGTATGGCTACACCTTC.